This T cell receptor (beta chain) was recovered during a study of blood T cell repertoires in COVID-19. Study overall: The United States, Italy and Spain provided the acute and convalescent COVID-19 samples.

Libraries were prepared by immunoSEQ multiplex PCR; TCRdb keeps only in-frame clonotypes and omits some of them. The sample has around 330,000 clones, about nine tenths seen once; the top ten hold 2.6%. V lost 1 base and J lost 4; bases outside the gene matches: 13. The germline V gene has CDR1 SGHTA and CDR2 FQGNSA. The CDR3 runs to 17 residues. This sequence joins TRBV7-2 and TRBJ2-7; 7 positions match TRBD2. The sequence derives from a man aged 60-69 years who had recovered from COVID-19. The specimen sequenced was PBMCs or T cells enriched from blood (not recorded which). CDR3 sequence reads: CASSLGLLAEKVYEQYF. The CDR3 DNA follows: TGTGCCAGCAGCTTAGGCCTTCTAGCGGAGAAGGTGTACGAGCAGTACTTC.